This T cell receptor (beta chain) was recovered during a study of blood T cell repertoires in COVID-19. About the research overall: Sites in the United States, Italy and Spain provided acute and convalescent COVID-19 samples. PBMCs, B-cell-depleted T cells, or T cells were the source of the cDNA or gDNA that made up the material.

Study processing details: Reference gene primer amplification gave nucleated cell count estimates. Profiled with immunoSEQ multiplex PCR; TCRdb holds only in-frame clones, not every one. D and trimming come from the DNA, and the V and J calls and clone size come from that table. The repertoire holds some 150,000 clones, with around 84% as singletons. V gave up 3 bases and J gave up 11 bases; unmatched junction bases: 5. This CDR3 contains 12 residues. Input material: peripheral blood. This chain joins TRBV12-3 or TRBV12-4 and TRBJ1-1; 8 nucleotides agree with TRBD1. The TCR was taken from a man aged 55 to 70 with active or convalescent COVID-19. CDR3 region: CASSLDRVRAFF. DNA for the CDR3: TGTGCCAGCAGTTTGGACAGGGTCCGGGCTTTCTTT.